This record looks at one TCR beta chain sequence and its context. Its recognized antigen is unknown. Base qualities were left out, and no much larger clone turns up one base away. The cohort was made up of 650 to 700 healthy bone marrow donors. At the time of sampling, all cohort members were nominally healthy, though unrecorded immune exposures were likely present. The donor tested CMV seropositive and was one of the 289 seropositive cohort members. A peripheral blood sample was collected from each donor, and TCR beta sequencing was performed on peripheral blood mononuclear cells. Genomic DNA was extracted from the blood cell samples with the Qiagen DNeasy Blood Extraction Kit. The data originate from a study of cytomegalovirus exposure and HLA in healthy donors (dated by TCRdb to about 2017). A note on the overall study: An earlier analysis of 587 of the donors reported 276 Gb of sequence data and roughly 100 million unique TCR beta sequences from approximately 180 million T cells. Along with the roughly 700-subject first cohort, a separate validation cohort of more than 90 different subjects was used. Rather than drawing on any new phenotypic data, the later analysis identified candidate immune exposures from TCR beta sequences and the way those sequences occurred across donors. In a later genetic analysis, genome-wide SNP genotypes for 398 of the 666 donors were used, and that subset was treated as a discovery cohort. All discovery cohort repertoires had been generated on a single sequencing platform. The number of donors typed differed by locus, with roughly 620-630 for A, B, C, DRB1 and DQB1, 522 for DQA1, 600 to 610 for DPA1, and under 490 for DPB1. Because of strong linkage in the cohort, roughly 5 DR-DQ haplotypes were treated as single units for association and clustering. Across around 400 genotyped donors of the cohort, an average of roughly 250,000 unique TCR beta nucleotide sequences per donor were sequenced, and approximately 17% of those sequences were non-productive. High-throughput TCR immunosequencing, statistical association of individual TCRs with disease status, and machine learning were combined to predict cytomegalovirus infection status. The genetic ancestry cluster associated with self-reported Caucasian donors included about four fifths of the 398 genotyped donors. The study aimed to test whether cataloging public T cell receptors could reveal signatures of past pathogen exposure. Class I and class II HLA loci were covered by the typing at four-digit resolution. In a later analysis, previously published TCR beta repertoires from several hundred donors were re-analyzed and high-resolution HLA genotyping was added so that TCR occurrence patterns could be studied. An earlier analysis of fewer than 700 of the donors applied high-throughput TCR beta sequencing to assess whether each TCR beta V gene segment acted as functional or pseudogenic. The T cell repertoires of 666 subjects were profiled by immunosequencing and related to cytomegalovirus serostatus. Donor age, sex, ethnicity and CMV serostatus were collected together with the repertoire data. Roughly 300 gigabases of sequencing data and roughly 81 million unique TCR sequences made up an early release that covered several hundred HLA-typed donors. Study-wide conclusions, independent of this receptor: The classifier was reported to diagnose cytomegalovirus status with high specificity and sensitivity in both the original cohort and the validation cohort. Specific HLA alleles were associated with 18,000 or so TCR beta sequences at a false discovery rate of 0.05 in a later analysis. Because the 87-base-pair reads could not distinguish some IMGT-functional V segments, including TRBV6-2 and TRBV6-3, those segments were excluded. The earlier analysis of 587 of the donors excluded 15 to 20 rarely observed V segments, including chromosome 9 orphons, because counts were too low. Most CMV-associated TCR beta chains appeared to be HLA-restricted in a later analysis, and the HLA associations seemed to be driven largely by CMV exposure. A later analysis found that HLA-associated TCR beta chains were more clonally expanded and had lower generation probabilities than equally common non-associated chains. Linkage disequilibrium might explain the correlated functional status among segregating V segments, but an unknown experimental factor could not be excluded. A further reported finding was that TCR beta sequences accurately predicted the HLA-A and HLA-B alleles for most subjects in the first cohort. Across donors, most TCR sequences were observed very rarely, whereas some public TCRs were present in many individuals. The authors suggested that the approach could potentially be extended to other disease states and immunological phenotypes. Presence/absence analyses assumed roughly uniform sequencing depth across donors, an assumption that may not hold. Because some donors lacked HLA typing at each locus, the association tests relied only on the typed subset. V-gene and J-gene trimming of TCR beta chains was associated with a missense DCLRE1C variant in a later genetic analysis, and the association was replicated in an independent cohort. The study listed 164 TCR beta chains as associated with cytomegalovirus. A later analysis found that TCR association rates varied across HLA loci, with DRB1 alleles showing the most associated TCRs and HLA-C alleles the fewest. A later genetic analysis reported fewer N-insertions in productive TCRs among donors in an Asian-associated ancestry cluster than the approximately 670-donor mean. CMV serostatus was the only immune exposure information available for the cohort. A group of highly shared sequence variants was considered likely to be a technical artifact of the sequencing pipeline. In vitro tests confirmed that a few of the cytomegalovirus-associated TCR beta chains recognize cytomegalovirus antigens. A later analysis reported that several top co-occurrence clusters appeared linked to parvovirus B19, influenza, CMV and Epstein-Barr virus. Assigning TCR associations to individual alleles was difficult when HLA alleles, especially DR and DQ, strongly co-occurred. In an earlier analysis of more than 450 of the donors, most TCR beta V segments were observed in productive rearrangements about 90% or about 30% of the time, broadly matching IMGT annotations. The cohort was sequenced for TCR beta chains only, and without alpha or paired-chain data the features that could be detected were limited.

Library creation used the immunoSEQ multiplex PCR assay. A mixture of 60 forward primers for TCR Vbeta segments and 13 reverse primers for TCR Jbeta segments was used in the multiplex PCR. A multiplex PCR assay on genomic DNA amplified the CDR3 region of rearranged TCR beta genes. On the Illumina HiSeq System, the amplified TCR beta libraries were sequenced as 87-base-pair reads. In the authors' own workflow: A later analysis tallied roughly 78 million unique TCR beta chains across the 666 repertoires, and about 10 million of those chains were shared by two or more donors. To remove PCR and sequencing errors, raw reads were error-corrected and collapsed into unique sequences using a nearest-neighbor algorithm that merged closely related sequences. V, D and J gene segments were assigned by aligning CDR3 sequences to IMGT reference sequences. For a sequence to be retained, at least a six-nucleotide match to both a V gene segment and a J gene segment was required. A rearrangement counted as productive if the CDR3 had no stop codons and remained in frame with V and J, and every other rearrangement counted as non-productive. Following IMGT convention, CDR3 was defined as the stretch from the second conserved V-encoded cysteine up to the conserved J-encoded phenylalanine. In an earlier analysis of around 640 of the donors, sequences lacking an unambiguous match to a single V gene segment were excluded. An earlier analysis of 550 to 650 of the donors classified V segments as functional when productive rearrangements were above 56.7% and as segregating when the standard deviation between donors was above 5%. To diagnose cytomegalovirus status from the catalog of TCR beta chain sequences, a statistical classification framework was built. In a later analysis, TCR nucleotide sequences were compared against IMGT/GENE-DB human TR gene sequences so that V and J genes could be assigned. The TCRdist pipeline was used in a later analysis to assign CDR3 sequences and most-parsimonious VDJ recombination scenarios. In a later analysis, each TCR beta chain was defined by its CDR3 amino acid sequence together with its V-gene family, and reads without a unique V-gene family were excluded. As a way to deal with suspected cross-contamination and a sequencing artifact, a later analysis dropped over 550 nucleotide sequences that were highly shared and had low generation probability. A later analysis calculated a clonal expansion index for each public chain from normalized within-repertoire ranks of inferred template counts. A later analysis computed generation probabilities with a VDJ recombination model fitted to out-of-frame rearrangements, and checked the results against IGoR. A later analysis scored TCR-TCR, TCR-HLA and TCR-CMV co-occurrence with hypergeometric tests, applying a repertoire-size bias correction to TCR pairs. In a later analysis, false discovery rates were estimated by permuting HLA or CMV assignments 20 times. A later analysis grouped co-occurring TCRs with DBSCAN, adding TCRdist sequence similarity when clustering within HLA-allele-positive subsets. Repertoires with fewer than 30,000 or more than 120,000 public chains, plus five repertoires with anomalous nucleotide sharing, were excluded from co-occurrence clustering. TCRdb mirrors the immuneACCESS table, restricted to in-frame sequences. Some clones are absent from its copies; in checked studies, under half trace to an unresolved V gene, and the reason for the others is unknown. V and J calls and clone size come straight from that table; D and trimming were deduced from the DNA. For this sample the table gives 90,000 to 120,000 clones, of which around two thirds were detected only once. The ten largest clones take up 3.8% of the sample.

The germline V gene yields SGHAT for CDR1 and FQNNGV for CDR2. Inclusive of the bounding cysteine and phenylalanine, the CDR3 is 12 residues long. The read is trimmed to its CDR3 DNA, 36 bases read in frame from base 1. Relative to germline, V is 4 bases shorter and J is 6 bases shorter, with 6 bases between their ends. This chain joins TRBV11-2 to TRBJ1-4, with the D gene call left open. What was sequenced was PBMCs. The source of this sequence is a man aged 30-40 years in good health and CMV-seropositive. The CDR3 region has the sequence CASSSGDEKLFF. The DNA sequence is TGTGCCAGCAGCTCCGGGGATGAAAAACTGTTTTTT.